This T cell receptor (beta chain) was documented in a study of CD8+ T cells in alopecia areata. Treatment reported: oral pan-JAK inhibitor, 5-10 mg twice daily. The V and J ends lost 5 bases and 8 bases respectively, with 18 bases between them. The CDR3 extends over 14 amino acids. Germline lookup yields CDR1 SGHAT and CDR2 FQNNGV. RNA extraction and reverse transcription yielded cDNA as sequencing template. Sequencing used immunoSEQ multiplex PCR; TCRdb keeps in-frame clones, though not all of them. The table includes approximately 280,000 clones, 58% detected once. This chain links TRBV11-2 with TRBJ1-2; tentatively, D is TRBD1 (6 bases). This clonotype originated in a human donor with alopecia areata. Sequenced here: CD4+ T cells sorted from blood, sampled at week 24, from a patient treated with tofacitinib. The CDR3 coding sequence is TGTGCCAGCAGCCTCGACAGGAAAGCGGGCGGCTACACCTTC. It translates to CASSLDRKAGGYTF.